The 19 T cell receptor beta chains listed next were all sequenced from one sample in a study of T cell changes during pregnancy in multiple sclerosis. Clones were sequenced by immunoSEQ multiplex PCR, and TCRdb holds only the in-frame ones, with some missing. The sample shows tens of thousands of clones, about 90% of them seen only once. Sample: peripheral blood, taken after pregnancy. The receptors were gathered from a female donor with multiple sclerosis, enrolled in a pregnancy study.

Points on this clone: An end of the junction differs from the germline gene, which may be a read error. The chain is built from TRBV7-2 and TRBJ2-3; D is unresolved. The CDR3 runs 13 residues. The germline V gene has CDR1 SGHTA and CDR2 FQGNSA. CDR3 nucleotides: TGTGCCAGCAGCTTAGCGCCGTCAGATACGCAATATTTT. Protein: CASSLAPSDTQYF.

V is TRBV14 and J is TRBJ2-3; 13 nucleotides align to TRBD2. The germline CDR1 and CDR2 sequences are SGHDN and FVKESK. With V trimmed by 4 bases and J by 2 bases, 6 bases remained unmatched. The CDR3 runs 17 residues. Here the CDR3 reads CASSPRTSGSYTDTQYF. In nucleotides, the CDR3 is TGTGCCAGCAGCCCAAGGACTAGCGGGAGTTACACAGATACGCAGTATTTT.

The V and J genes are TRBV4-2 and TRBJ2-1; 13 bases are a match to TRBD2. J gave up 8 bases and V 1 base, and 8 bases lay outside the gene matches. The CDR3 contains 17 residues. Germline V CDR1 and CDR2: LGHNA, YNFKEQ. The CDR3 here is CASSQGSTSGRADEQFF. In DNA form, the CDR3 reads TGTGCCAGCAGCCAAGGCTCAACTAGCGGGAGGGCCGATGAGCAGTTCTTC.

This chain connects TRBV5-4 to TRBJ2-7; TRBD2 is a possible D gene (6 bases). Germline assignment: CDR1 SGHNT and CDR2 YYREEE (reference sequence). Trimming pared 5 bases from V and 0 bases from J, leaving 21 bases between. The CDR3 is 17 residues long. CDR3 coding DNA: TGTGCCAGCAGGTCTTTGAGCGGGTCCTGGAGCTCCTACGAGCAGTACTTC. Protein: CASRSLSGSWSSYEQYF.

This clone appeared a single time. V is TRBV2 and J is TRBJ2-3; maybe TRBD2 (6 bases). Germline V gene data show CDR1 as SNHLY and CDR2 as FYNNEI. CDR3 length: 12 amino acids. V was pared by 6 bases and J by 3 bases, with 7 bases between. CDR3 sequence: CASREGTDTQYF. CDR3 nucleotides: TGTGCCAGCAGGGAGGGGACAGATACGCAGTATTTT. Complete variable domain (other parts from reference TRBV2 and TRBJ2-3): EPEVTQTPSHQVTQMGQEVILRCVPISNHLYFYWYRQILGQKVEFLVSFYNNEISEKSEIFDDQFSVERPDGSNFTLKIRSTKLEDSAMYFCASREGTDTQYFGPGTRLTVL.

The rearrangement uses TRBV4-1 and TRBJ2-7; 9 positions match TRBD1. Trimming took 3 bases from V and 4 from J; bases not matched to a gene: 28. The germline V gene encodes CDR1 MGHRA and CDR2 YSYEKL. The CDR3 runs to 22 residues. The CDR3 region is CASSHWITQGAHIRGLKYEQYF. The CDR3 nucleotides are TGCGCCAGCAGCCACTGGATCACACAGGGGGCGCATATAAGAGGCCTTAAATACGAGCAGTACTTC.

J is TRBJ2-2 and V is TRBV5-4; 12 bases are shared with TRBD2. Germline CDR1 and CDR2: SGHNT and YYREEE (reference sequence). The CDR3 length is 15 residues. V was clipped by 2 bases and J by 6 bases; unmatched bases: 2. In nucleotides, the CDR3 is TGTGCCAGCAGCTTTTGGACTAGCGGGGCCGGGGAGCTGTTTTTT. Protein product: CASSFWTSGAGELFF.

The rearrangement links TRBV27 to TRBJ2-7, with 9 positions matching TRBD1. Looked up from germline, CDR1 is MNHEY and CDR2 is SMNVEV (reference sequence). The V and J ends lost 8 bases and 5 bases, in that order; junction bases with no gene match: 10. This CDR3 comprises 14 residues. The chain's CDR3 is CASSPGTGYNEQYF. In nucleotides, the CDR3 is TGTGCCAGCTCCCCCGGGACAGGGTATAACGAGCAGTACTTC.

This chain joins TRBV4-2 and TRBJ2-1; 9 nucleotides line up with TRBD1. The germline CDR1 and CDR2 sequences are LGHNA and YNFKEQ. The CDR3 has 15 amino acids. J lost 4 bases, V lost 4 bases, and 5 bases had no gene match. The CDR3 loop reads CASSLGQGTYNEQFF. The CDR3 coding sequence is TGTGCCAGCAGCCTAGGACAGGGGACTTACAATGAGCAGTTCTTC.

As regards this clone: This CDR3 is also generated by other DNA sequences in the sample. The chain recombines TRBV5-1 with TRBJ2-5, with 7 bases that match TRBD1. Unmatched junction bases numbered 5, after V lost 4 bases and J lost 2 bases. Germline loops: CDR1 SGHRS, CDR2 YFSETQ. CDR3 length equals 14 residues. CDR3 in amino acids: CASSPGTAQETQYF. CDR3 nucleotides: TGCGCCAGCAGCCCAGGGACAGCTCAAGAGACCCAGTACTTC.

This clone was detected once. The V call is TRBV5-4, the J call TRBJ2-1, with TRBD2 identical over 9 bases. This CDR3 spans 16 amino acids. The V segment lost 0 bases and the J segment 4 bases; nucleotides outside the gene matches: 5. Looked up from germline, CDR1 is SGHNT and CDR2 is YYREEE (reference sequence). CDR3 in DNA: TGTGCCAGCAGCTTGGCCGGGCTAGCGGGGTACAATGAGCAGTTCTTC. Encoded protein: CASSLAGLAGYNEQFF.

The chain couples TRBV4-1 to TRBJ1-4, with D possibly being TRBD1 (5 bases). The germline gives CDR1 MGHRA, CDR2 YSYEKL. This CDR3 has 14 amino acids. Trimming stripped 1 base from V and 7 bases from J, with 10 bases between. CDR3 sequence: CASSQVGGLEKLFF. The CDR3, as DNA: TGCGCCAGCAGCCAAGTGGGGGGACTTGAAAAACTGTTTTTT.

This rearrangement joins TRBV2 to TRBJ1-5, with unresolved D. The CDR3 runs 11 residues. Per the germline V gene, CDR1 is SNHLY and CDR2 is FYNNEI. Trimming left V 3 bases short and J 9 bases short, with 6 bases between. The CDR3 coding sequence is TGTGCCAGCAGTGATACCGGGCCCCAGCATTTT. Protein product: CASSDTGPQHF.

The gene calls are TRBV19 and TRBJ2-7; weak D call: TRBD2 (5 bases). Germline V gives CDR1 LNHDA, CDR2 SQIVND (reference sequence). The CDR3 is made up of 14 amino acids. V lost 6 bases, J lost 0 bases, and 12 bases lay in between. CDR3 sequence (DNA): TGTGCCAGTAGCCCGGGGTTAGGCTCCTACGAGCAGTACTTC. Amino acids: CASSPGLGSYEQYF.

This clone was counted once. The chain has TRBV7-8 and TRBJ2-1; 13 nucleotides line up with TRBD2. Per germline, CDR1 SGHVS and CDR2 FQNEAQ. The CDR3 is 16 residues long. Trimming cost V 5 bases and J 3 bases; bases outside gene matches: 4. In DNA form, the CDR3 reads TGTGCCAGCAGCGGGGGGACTAGCGGGGTCTACAATGAGCAGTTCTTC. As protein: CASSGGTSGVYNEQFF.

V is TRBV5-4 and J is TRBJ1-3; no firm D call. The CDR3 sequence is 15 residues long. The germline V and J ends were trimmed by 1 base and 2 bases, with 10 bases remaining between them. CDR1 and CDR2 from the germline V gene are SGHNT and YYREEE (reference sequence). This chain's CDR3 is CASSLPSNPGNTIYF. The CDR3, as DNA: TGTGCCAGCAGCTTGCCGAGTAATCCTGGAAACACCATATATTTT.

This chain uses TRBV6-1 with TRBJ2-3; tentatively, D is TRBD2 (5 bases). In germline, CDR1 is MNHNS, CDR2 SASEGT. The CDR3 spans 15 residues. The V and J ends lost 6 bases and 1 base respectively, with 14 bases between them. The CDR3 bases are TGTGCCAGCAGCCGGACTCCCCCGGGCACAGATACGCAGTATTTT. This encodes CASSRTPPGTDTQYF.

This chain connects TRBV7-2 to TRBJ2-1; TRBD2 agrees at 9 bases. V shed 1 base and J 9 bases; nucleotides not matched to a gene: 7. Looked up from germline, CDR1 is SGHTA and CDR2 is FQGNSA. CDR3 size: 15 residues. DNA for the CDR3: TGTGCCAGCAGCTTAGAGGGACTAGCTAGGGTTGAGCAGTTCTTC. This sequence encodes CASSLEGLARVEQFF.

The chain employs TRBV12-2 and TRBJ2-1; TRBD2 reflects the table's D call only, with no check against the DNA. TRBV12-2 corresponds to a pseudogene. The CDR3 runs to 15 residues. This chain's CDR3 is CASRWGAGVDNEQFF. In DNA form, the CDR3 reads TGTGCAAGTCGCTGGGGAGCGGGAGTGGACAATGAGCAGTTCTTC.